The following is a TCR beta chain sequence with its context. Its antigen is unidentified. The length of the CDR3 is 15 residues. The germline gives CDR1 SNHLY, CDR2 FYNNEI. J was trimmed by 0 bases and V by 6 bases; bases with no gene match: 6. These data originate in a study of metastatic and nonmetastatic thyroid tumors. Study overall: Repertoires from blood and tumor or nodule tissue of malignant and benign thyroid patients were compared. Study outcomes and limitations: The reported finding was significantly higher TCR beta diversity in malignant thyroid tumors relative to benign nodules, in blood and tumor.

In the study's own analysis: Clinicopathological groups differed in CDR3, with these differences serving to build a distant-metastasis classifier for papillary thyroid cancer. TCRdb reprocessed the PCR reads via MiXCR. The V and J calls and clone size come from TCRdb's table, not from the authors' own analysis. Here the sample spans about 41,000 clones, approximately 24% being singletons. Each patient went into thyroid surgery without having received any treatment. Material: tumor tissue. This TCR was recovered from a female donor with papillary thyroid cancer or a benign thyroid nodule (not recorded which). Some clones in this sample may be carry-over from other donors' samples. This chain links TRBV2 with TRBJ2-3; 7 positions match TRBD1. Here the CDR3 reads CASSRQGPSTDTQYF. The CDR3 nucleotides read TGTGCCAGCAGCCGACAGGGACCTAGCACAGATACGCAGTATTTT.